Shown below are 32 T cell receptor beta chains from a single sample sequenced in a study of cytomegalovirus exposure and HLA in healthy donors. Researchers ran the PCR with 60 Vbeta and 13 Jbeta primers. The table came from immunoSEQ multiplex PCR; TCRdb's copy has only in-frame clones and leaves some out. This table holds around 160,000 clones, around 78% found once. The specimen sequenced was PBMCs. The receptors were sampled from a woman aged 40 to 55 in good health and CMV-seronegative.

V usage is TRBV6-5 and J usage is TRBJ1-1; D ambiguous. The germline V gene has CDR1 MNHEY and CDR2 SVGAGI. With 7 bases removed from V and 5 bases from J, the gap between germline ends came to 11 bases. There are 12 residues in the CDR3. CDR3 in amino acids: CASMRGGTEAFF. In DNA form, the CDR3 reads TGTGCCAGCATGAGAGGAGGGACTGAAGCTTTCTTT.

Here the CDR3 DNA reads TGTGCCAGCAGCCCTACGCCGGGACAGGCAGACATTCAGTACTTC. Protein: CASSPTPGQADIQYF. The chain links TRBV9 to TRBJ2-4; 8 positions agree with TRBD1. Germline values: CDR1 SGDLS, CDR2 YYNGEE. This CDR3 contains 15 residues. The V and J ends lost 4 bases and 8 bases, in that order; junction bases with no gene match: 11.

This clone was counted a few times. This chain joins TRBV28 and TRBJ2-3; possibly TRBD2 for D (5 bases). The germline V and J ends were trimmed by 8 bases and 2 bases, with 14 bases remaining between them. This CDR3 is built from 14 residues. CDR1 and CDR2 from the germline V gene are MDHEN and SYDVKM. The CDR3 sequence is CASSTLGLTDTQYF. The CDR3 DNA sequence: TGTGCCAGCTCCACACTAGGACTCACAGATACGCAGTATTTT.

The gene calls are TRBV6-1 and TRBJ2-2; 11 bases agree with TRBD2. The germline V gene has CDR1 MNHNS and CDR2 SASEGT. Germline trimming cut 9 bases from V and 3 bases from J; bases unmatched to any gene: 3. The CDR3 sequence is 14 residues long. The CDR3, as DNA: TGTGCCAGTAGCGGGAGGGATTACACCGGGGAGCTGTTTTTT. It is translated as CASSGRDYTGELFF.

V is TRBV5-1 and J is TRBJ2-3, with D perhaps TRBD2 (5 bases). This CDR3 has 11 residues. V was trimmed by 5 bases and J by 10 bases, leaving 11 bases between them. CDR1 and CDR2 from the germline V gene are SGHRS and YFSETQ. CDR3 nucleotides: TGCGCCAGCAGTTCCTCCGGGGCGCAGTATTTT. Translation gives CASSSSGAQYF.

V usage is TRBV4-2 and J usage is TRBJ2-1, with TRBD2 matching over 7 bases. CDR3 size: 18 residues. Losses at the gene ends were 2 bases for V and 3 bases for J; bases not matched to a gene: 13. CDR1 is LGHNA and CDR2 is YNFKEQ in the germline V gene. The CDR3 coding sequence is TGTGCCAGCAGCCAAACCGCTCCCGGGCGGGAGCGCTACAATGAGCAGTTCTTC. It specifies CASSQTAPGRERYNEQFF.

The chain uses TRBV14 and TRBJ2-7; 7 bases fit TRBD2. This CDR3 is built from 14 residues. The germline V gene has CDR1 SGHDN and CDR2 FVKESK. With V trimmed by 4 bases and J by 5 bases, 8 bases remained unmatched. The CDR3 DNA sequence: TGTGCCAGCAGCCCCCCAGGGAGGGCCAACGAGCAGTACTTC. Translated, it gives CASSPPGRANEQYF.

This clone was found a few times. V and J are TRBV5-1 and TRBJ1-1, with D maybe TRBD1 (6 bases). From germline, CDR1 is SGHRS and CDR2 YFSETQ. V dropped 5 bases and J dropped 3 bases, with 11 bases sitting between them. This CDR3 has 13 amino acids. The CDR3 loop is CASSITGYTEAFF. The CDR3 DNA is TGCGCCAGCAGTATTACAGGGTACACTGAAGCTTTCTTT.

This clone was found a few times. The rearrangement uses TRBV7-8 and TRBJ2-5; D perhaps matches TRBD1 (6 bases). Trimming stripped 8 bases from V and 5 bases from J, with 15 bases between. The germline gives CDR1 SGHVS, CDR2 FQNEAQ. There are 13 residues in the CDR3. CDR3 nucleotide sequence: TGTGCCAGCTCTGGGGGCAGGGAGGAGACCCAGTACTTC. Its protein is CASSGGREETQYF.

This clone was observed a handful of times. The chain carries TRBV5-5 and TRBJ1-1; D is unclear. Trimming shortened V by 7 bases and J by 0 bases, and 22 bases separated the two germline ends. The CDR3 has 17 amino acids. Germline CDR1 reads SGHKS; CDR2 reads YYEKEE (reference sequence). Here the CDR3 reads CASYFREAPRVNTEAFF. The CDR3, as DNA: TGTGCCAGCTACTTCCGGGAGGCACCTAGGGTGAACACTGAAGCTTTCTTT.

This chain uses TRBV19 with TRBJ2-1; 8 bases match TRBD2. This CDR3 contains 16 residues. V lost 6 bases to trimming and J lost 5 bases; unmatched junction nucleotides: 12. CDR1 LNHDA and CDR2 SQIVND come from the germline V gene (reference sequence). The CDR3 sequence: CASRSVGRALNNEQFF. In DNA, the CDR3 is TGTGCCAGTAGGTCGGTCGGGAGGGCCTTAAACAATGAGCAGTTCTTC.

This chain joins TRBV30 and TRBJ2-1; 9 nucleotides agree with TRBD2. Germline CDR1 is GTSNPN and CDR2 is SVGIG (reference sequence). The CDR3 is made up of 15 amino acids. V shed 3 bases, J shed 4 bases, and the junction held 7 bases outside the gene matches. In DNA form, the CDR3 reads TGTGCCTGGAGCGCCGGGACTAGCCAGTACAATGAGCAGTTCTTC. It codes for CAWSAGTSQYNEQFF.

The chain carries TRBV4-1 and TRBJ2-7, with no clear D. In germline, CDR1 is MGHRA, CDR2 YSYEKL. This CDR3 region has 16 residues. Trimming shortened V by 0 bases and J by 0 bases, and 12 bases separated the two germline ends. The DNA for the CDR3 is TGCGCCAGCAGCCAAGATCCCACTCACAGCTCCTACGAGCAGTACTTC. It encodes CASSQDPTHSSYEQYF.

V usage is TRBV25-1 and J usage is TRBJ1-2; TRBD1 matches 9 bases. V dropped 3 bases and J dropped 2; count of bases not matched to a gene: 7. Germline CDR1 is MGHDK and CDR2 is SYGVNS. The CDR3 contains 16 residues. In DNA form, the CDR3 reads TGTGCCAGCAGTGACGGAACCGGGACAGGGAACTATGGCTACACCTTC. As protein: CASSDGTGTGNYGYTF.

This clone was detected only once. This chain links TRBV4-1 with TRBJ1-2; a weak D match, TRBD1 (6 bases). Germline V gene sequence: CDR1 MGHRA, CDR2 YSYEKL. The V gene lost 4 bases and the J gene lost 1 base, with 13 bases spanning the gap. The CDR3 has 15 residues. CDR3 in amino acids: CASSPGTLNNYGYTF. The DNA of the CDR3 is TGCGCCAGCAGCCCCGGGACACTCAATAACTATGGCTACACCTTC.

The chain couples TRBV6-1 to TRBJ2-1, with D possibly matching TRBD1 (7 bases). The CDR3 sequence is 12 residues long. Trimming removed 7 bases at V and 4 bases at J, with 8 bases between. Germline CDR1 is MNHNS and CDR2 is SASEGT. As DNA, the CDR3 is TGTGCCAGCACAGGGGGGTACAATGAGCAGTTCTTC. This codes for CASTGGYNEQFF.

This CDR3 is CSVLEGGLFF. CDR3 coding DNA: TGCAGCGTCCTCGAGGGAGGTTTGTTCTTC. V gene TRBV29-1 combines with J gene TRBJ2-1, with D maybe TRBD2 (6 bases). Trimming removed 6 bases at V and 15 bases at J, with 15 bases between. CDR1 and CDR2 (germline): SQVTM, ANQGSEA. The CDR3 contains 10 residues.

This chain joins TRBV30 and TRBJ2-7; tentative D call: TRBD1 (5 bases). V was pared by 0 bases and J by 1 base, with 7 bases between. CDR1 is GTSNPN, CDR2 SVGIG, per germline (reference sequence). CDR3 length: 13 amino acids. This CDR3 is CAWSVGHSYEQYF. The CDR3 nucleotides read TGTGCCTGGAGTGTGGGGCATTCCTACGAGCAGTACTTC.

The chain carries TRBV7-6 and TRBJ2-3; 9 bases fit TRBD1. Germline lookup yields CDR1 SGHVS and CDR2 FNYEAQ. V lost 1 base and J lost 6; bases outside the gene matches: 8. The CDR3 loop spans 16 amino acids. The CDR3 DNA follows: TGTGCCAGCAGCTTAGGGGGACAGGGAGGAAGGGATACGCAGTATTTT. As protein: CASSLGGQGGRDTQYF. Combining the CDR3 with reference TRBV7-6 and TRBJ2-3 gives the whole variable domain GAGVSQSPRYKVTKRGQDVALRCDPISGHVSLYWYRQALGQGPEFLTYFNYEAQQDKSGLPNDRFSAERPEGSISTLTIQRTEQRDSAMYRCASSLGGQGGRDTQYFGPGTRLTVL.

The rearrangement joins TRBV28 to TRBJ2-7; D is possibly TRBD2 (5 bases). The CDR3 loop spans 16 amino acids. The ends were cut back, 6 bases at V and 0 bases at J, with 18 bases in the middle. Germline V gives CDR1 MDHEN, CDR2 SYDVKM. The CDR3: CASSPPPSGSSYEQYF. As DNA, the CDR3 is TGTGCCAGCAGCCCACCCCCATCGGGGAGCTCCTACGAGCAGTACTTC.

Details on this clone: The same CDR3 arises from other DNA sequences in this sample as well. J is TRBJ1-2 and V is TRBV5-6; D remains unclear. From germline, CDR1 is SGHDT and CDR2 YYEEEE. This CDR3 is 14 amino acids long. With 1 base removed from V and 4 bases from J, the gap between germline ends came to 11 bases. The CDR3 DNA sequence: TGTGCCAGCAGCTTGAGTCTGAGCGGCTATGGCTACACCTTC. Its protein product is CASSLSLSGYGYTF.

The chain joins TRBV29-1 to TRBJ2-6, with D perhaps TRBD1 (5 bases). The CDR3 runs to 14 residues. The V end lost 7 bases, the J end lost 0 bases, and 10 bases lay between the germline ends. In germline, CDR1 is SQVTM, CDR2 ANQGSEA. Here the CDR3 reads CSANTGSGANVLTF. CDR3 coding DNA: TGCAGCGCTAACACAGGCTCTGGGGCCAACGTCCTGACTTTC.

The chain employs TRBV28 and TRBJ1-1; 7 nucleotides line up with TRBD1. The CDR3 runs 12 residues. CDR1 is MDHEN, CDR2 SYDVKM, per germline. After removal of 10 bases from V and 1 base from J, the junction contained 3 bases not matched to a gene. This CDR3 reads CATRQGNTEAFF. CDR3 bases: TGTGCCACGAGACAGGGGAACACTGAAGCTTTCTTT.

The rearrangement uses TRBV2 and TRBJ2-3; D is perhaps TRBD2 (5 bases). The CDR3 is made up of 15 amino acids. Germline values: CDR1 SNHLY, CDR2 FYNNEI. V lost 8 bases and J lost 3, with 18 bases in between. CDR3 amino acids: CASGKRGSETDTQYF. DNA of the CDR3: TGTGCCAGCGGAAAGAGAGGGAGTGAGACAGATACGCAGTATTTT.

This sequence joins TRBV19 and TRBJ2-7, with 11 bases matching TRBD1. The CDR3 has 16 amino acids. V dropped 5 bases and J dropped 0; count of bases not matched to a gene: 6. Germline-derived CDR1 and CDR2 are LNHDA and SQIVND (reference sequence). CDR3 sequence (DNA): TGTGCCAGTAGTGCCCGGACAGGGGGCAGCTCCTACGAGCAGTACTTC. As protein: CASSARTGGSSYEQYF.

The chain joins TRBV6-5 to TRBJ2-1; D possibly corresponds to TRBD2 (6 bases). The CDR3 runs to 15 residues. V was cut by 0 bases and J by 4 bases, with 10 bases left in between. CDR1 and CDR2 (germline): MNHEY, SVGAGI. CDR3 sequence (DNA): TGTGCCAGCAGTTACTCGGGGAGCGGGTACAATGAGCAGTTCTTC. It specifies CASSYSGSGYNEQFF.

This clone was counted between two and nine times. This chain links TRBV7-2 with TRBJ2-3, with a possible D match to TRBD1 (6 bases). With 3 bases removed from V and 4 bases from J, the gap between germline ends came to 8 bases. The CDR3 extends over 13 amino acids. Germline V CDR1 and CDR2: SGHTA, FQGNSA. CDR3 region: CASSFNRADTQYF. CDR3 bases: TGTGCCAGCAGCTTCAACAGGGCAGATACGCAGTATTTT.

The chain recombines TRBV7-8 with TRBJ2-7, with 13 bases aligning to TRBD2. Germline trimming cut 5 bases from V and 3 bases from J; bases unmatched to any gene: 4. This CDR3 is built from 15 residues. CDR1 and CDR2 from the germline V gene are SGHVS and FQNEAQ. The CDR3 nucleotides read TGTGCCAGCAGCCTGGGACTAGCGGGGAACTACGAGCAGTACTTC. Amino acid sequence: CASSLGLAGNYEQYF.

For the CDR3, the DNA is TGTGCCAGCAGCTCCTGGACTAGCGGTAGCACAGATACGCAGTATTTT. It yields the protein CASSSWTSGSTDTQYF. The chain recombines TRBV7-6 with TRBJ2-3; 10 positions agree with TRBD2. CDR3 size: 16 residues. V shed 4 bases and J 0 bases; nucleotides not matched to a gene: 4. Germline-derived CDR1 and CDR2 are SGHVS and FNYEAQ.

This chain connects TRBV2 to TRBJ1-2; D call uncertain. V lost 2 bases, J lost 5 bases, and 12 bases lay in between. CDR1 and CDR2 from the germline V gene are SNHLY and FYNNEI. The CDR3 extends over 14 amino acids. CDR3 region: CASSEQSLTYGYTF. In nucleotides, the CDR3 is TGTGCCAGCAGTGAACAGTCCCTGACTTATGGCTACACCTTC.

The V and J genes are TRBV11-3 and TRBJ1-5; D is undetermined. The CDR3 consists of 13 residues. Germline V gene data show CDR1 as SGHNT and CDR2 as YENEEA. V lost 2 bases and J lost 11, with 13 bases in between. The CDR3: CASSLNSDGTQHF. The CDR3 DNA sequence: TGTGCCAGCAGCTTAAATTCGGACGGGACCCAGCATTTT.

The genes are TRBV7-6 and TRBJ2-5; 8 nucleotides agree with TRBD1. The J segment lost 5 bases and the V segment lost 5 bases, leaving 7 bases of the junction unmatched. The CDR3 sequence is 14 residues long. Germline CDR1 and CDR2: SGHVS and FNYEAQ. The CDR3 region has the DNA TGTGCCAGCAGCGACAGGGGTTCAGGGGAGACCCAGTACTTC. Amino acid sequence: CASSDRGSGETQYF.